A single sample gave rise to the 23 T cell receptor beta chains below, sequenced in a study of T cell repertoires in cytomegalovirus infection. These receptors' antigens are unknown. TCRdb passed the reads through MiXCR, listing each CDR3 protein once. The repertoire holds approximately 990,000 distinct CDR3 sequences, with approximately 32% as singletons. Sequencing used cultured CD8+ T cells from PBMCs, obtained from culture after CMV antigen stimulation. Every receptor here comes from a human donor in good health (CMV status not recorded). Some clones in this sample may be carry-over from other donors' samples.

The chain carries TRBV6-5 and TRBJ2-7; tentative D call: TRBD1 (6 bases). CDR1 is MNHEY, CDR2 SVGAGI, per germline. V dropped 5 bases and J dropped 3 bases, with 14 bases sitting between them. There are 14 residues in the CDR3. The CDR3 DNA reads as TGTGCCAGCAGTAGGACAGTAACTGACTACGAGCAGTACGTC. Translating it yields CASSRTVTDYEQYV.

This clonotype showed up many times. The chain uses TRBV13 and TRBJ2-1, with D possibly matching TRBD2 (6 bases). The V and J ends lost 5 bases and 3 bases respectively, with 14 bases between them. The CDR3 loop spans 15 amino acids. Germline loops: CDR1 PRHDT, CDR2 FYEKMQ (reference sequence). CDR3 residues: CASSETSFNYNEQFF. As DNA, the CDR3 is TGTGCCAGCAGCGAAACTAGCTTCAACTACAATGAGCAGTTCTTC.

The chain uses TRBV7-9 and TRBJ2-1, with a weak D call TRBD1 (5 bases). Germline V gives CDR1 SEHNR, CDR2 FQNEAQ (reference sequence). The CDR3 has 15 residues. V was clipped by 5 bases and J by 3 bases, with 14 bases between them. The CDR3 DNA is TGTGCCAGCAGCCCCCCCCAGGGAAACTACAATGAGCAGTTCTTC. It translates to CASSPPQGNYNEQFF.

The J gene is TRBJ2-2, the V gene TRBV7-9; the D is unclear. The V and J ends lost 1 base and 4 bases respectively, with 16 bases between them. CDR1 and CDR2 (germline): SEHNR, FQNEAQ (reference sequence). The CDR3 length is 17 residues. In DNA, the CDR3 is TGTGCCAGCAGCTTAGACAGCCAATTTATTATCACCGGGGAGCTGTTTTTT. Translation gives CASSLDSQFIITGELFF. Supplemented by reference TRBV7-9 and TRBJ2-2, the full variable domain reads DTGVSQNPRHKITKRGQNVTFRCDPISEHNRLYWYRQTLGQGPEFLTYFQNEAQLEKSRLLSDRFSAERPKGSFSTLEIQRTEQGDSAMYLCASSLDSQFIITGELFFGEGSRLTVL.

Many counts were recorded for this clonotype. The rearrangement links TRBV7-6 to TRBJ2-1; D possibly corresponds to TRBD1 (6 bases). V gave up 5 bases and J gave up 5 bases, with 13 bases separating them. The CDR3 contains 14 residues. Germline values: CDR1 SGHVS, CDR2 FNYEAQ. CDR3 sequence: CASSVGQKDNEQFF. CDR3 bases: TGTGCCAGCAGCGTCGGACAGAAAGACAATGAGCAGTTCTTC.

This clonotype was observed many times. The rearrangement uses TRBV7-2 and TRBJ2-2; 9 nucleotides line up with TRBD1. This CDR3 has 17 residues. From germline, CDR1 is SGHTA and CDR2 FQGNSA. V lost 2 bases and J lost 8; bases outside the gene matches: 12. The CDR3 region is CASSLFGTGIISGELFF. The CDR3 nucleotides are TGTGCCAGCAGCTTATTCGGGACAGGGATAATTAGTGGGGAGCTGTTTTTT.

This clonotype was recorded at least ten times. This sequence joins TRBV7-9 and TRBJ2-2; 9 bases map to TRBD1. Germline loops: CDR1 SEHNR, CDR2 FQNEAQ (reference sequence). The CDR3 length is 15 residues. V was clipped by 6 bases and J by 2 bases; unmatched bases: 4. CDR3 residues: CASRSGQGNTGELFF. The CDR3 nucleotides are TGTGCCAGCAGGTCGGGACAGGGAAACACCGGGGAGCTGTTTTTT.

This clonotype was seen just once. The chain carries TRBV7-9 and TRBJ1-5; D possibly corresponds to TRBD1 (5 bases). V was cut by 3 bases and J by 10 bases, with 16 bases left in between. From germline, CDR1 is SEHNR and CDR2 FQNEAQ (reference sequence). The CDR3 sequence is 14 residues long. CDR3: CASSFRGAIIPQHF. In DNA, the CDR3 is TGTGCCAGCAGCTTCAGAGGGGCGATTATACCCCAGCATTTT. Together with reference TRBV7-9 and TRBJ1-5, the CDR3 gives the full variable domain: DTGVSQNPRHKITKRGQNVTFRCDPISEHNRLYWYRQTLGQGPEFLTYFQNEAQLEKSRLLSDRFSAERPKGSFSTLEIQRTEQGDSAMYLCASSFRGAIIPQHFGDGTRLSIL.

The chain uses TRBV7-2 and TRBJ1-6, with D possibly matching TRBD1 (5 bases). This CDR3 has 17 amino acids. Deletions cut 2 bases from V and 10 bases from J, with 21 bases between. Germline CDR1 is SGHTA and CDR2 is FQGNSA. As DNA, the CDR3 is TGTGCCAGCAGCTTATTCTCCTCCAAGGGGATGGTCTCACCCCTCCACTTT. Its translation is CASSLFSSKGMVSPLHF.

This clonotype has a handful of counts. CDR3 sequence: CASSEEGQGYYNEQFF. Written as DNA, the CDR3 is TGTGCCAGCAGTGAAGAAGGTCAGGGATACTACAATGAGCAGTTCTTC. The rearrangement joins TRBV6-1 to TRBJ2-1, with D possibly matching TRBD1 (5 bases). Trimming pared 1 base from V and 3 bases from J, leaving 13 bases between. This CDR3 contains 16 residues. Per the germline V gene, CDR1 is MNHNS and CDR2 is SASEGT.

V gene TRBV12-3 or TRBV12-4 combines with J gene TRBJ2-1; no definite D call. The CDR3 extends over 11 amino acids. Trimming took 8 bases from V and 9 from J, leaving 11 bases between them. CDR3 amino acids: CASASNGEQFF. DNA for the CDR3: TGTGCCAGCGCCTCAAACGGTGAGCAGTTCTTC.

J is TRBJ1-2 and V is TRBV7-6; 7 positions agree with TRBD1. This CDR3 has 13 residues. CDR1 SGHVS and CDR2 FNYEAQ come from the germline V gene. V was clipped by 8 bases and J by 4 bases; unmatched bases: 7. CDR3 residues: CASGLGGVYGYTF. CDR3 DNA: TGTGCCAGCGGTCTAGGGGGCGTCTATGGCTACACCTTC. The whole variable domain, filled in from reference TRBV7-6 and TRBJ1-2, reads GAGVSQSPRYKVTKRGQDVALRCDPISGHVSLYWYRQALGQGPEFLTYFNYEAQQDKSGLPNDRFSAERPEGSISTLTIQRTEQRDSAMYRCASGLGGVYGYTFGSGTRLTVV.

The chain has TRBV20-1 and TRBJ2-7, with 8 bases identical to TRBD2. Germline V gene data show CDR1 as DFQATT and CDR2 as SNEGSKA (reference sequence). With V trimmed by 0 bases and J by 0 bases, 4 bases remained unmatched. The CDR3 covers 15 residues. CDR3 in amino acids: CSARDKLAVSYEQYV. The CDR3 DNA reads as TGCAGTGCTAGAGATAAACTAGCGGTCTCCTACGAGCAGTACGTC.

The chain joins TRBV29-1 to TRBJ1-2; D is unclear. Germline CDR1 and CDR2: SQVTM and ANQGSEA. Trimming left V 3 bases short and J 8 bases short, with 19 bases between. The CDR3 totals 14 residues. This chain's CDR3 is CSVDSTGPGKGYTF. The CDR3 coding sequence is TGCAGCGTTGATTCTACCGGACCCGGGAAGGGCTACACCTTC.

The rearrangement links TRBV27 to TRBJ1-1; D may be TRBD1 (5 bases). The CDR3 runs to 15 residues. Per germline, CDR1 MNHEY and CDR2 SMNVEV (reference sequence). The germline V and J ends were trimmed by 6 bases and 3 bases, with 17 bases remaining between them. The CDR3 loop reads CASSSLQGFDTEAFF. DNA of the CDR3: TGTGCCAGCAGCTCTCTTCAGGGATTCGACACTGAAGCTTTCTTT.

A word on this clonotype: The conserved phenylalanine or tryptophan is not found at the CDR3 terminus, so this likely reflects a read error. The CDR3 nucleotides read TGTGCCAGCAGTTTGAGAGACAGTCAAGAGACCCAGTACCTC. It specifies CASSLRDSQETQYL. The rearrangement links TRBV27 to TRBJ2-5, with D possibly being TRBD1 (5 bases). Trimming cost V 3 bases and J 2 bases, with 10 bases left between them. Germline lookup yields CDR1 MNHEY and CDR2 SMNVEV (reference sequence). The CDR3 is 14 residues long.

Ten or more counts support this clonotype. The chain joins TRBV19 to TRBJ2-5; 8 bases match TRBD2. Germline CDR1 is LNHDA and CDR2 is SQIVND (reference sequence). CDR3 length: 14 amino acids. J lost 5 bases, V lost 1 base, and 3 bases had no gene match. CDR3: CASSIGGGIETQYF. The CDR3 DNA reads TGTGCCAGTAGTATAGGCGGGGGGATTGAGACCCAGTACTTC.

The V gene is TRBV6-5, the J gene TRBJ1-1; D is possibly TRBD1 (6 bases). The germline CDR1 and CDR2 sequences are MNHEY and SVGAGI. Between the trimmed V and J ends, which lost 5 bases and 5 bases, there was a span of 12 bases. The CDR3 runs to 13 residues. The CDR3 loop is CASSPGTTTEAFF. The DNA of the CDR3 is TGTGCCAGCAGTCCAGGGACAACGACTGAAGCTTTCTTT.

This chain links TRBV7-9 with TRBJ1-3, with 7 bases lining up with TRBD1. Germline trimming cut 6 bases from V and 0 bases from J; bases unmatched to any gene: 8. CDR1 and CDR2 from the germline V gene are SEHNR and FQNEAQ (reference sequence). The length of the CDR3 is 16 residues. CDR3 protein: CASSRNRGSSGNTIYF. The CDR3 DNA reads TGTGCCAGCAGTAGAAACAGGGGCAGCTCTGGAAACACCATATATTTT.

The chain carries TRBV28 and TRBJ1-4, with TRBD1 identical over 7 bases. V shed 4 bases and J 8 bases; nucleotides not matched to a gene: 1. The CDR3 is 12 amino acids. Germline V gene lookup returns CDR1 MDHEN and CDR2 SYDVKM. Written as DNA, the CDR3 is TGTGCCAGCAGTTGGGACAGCGAAAAACTGTTTTTT. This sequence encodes CASSWDSEKLFF.

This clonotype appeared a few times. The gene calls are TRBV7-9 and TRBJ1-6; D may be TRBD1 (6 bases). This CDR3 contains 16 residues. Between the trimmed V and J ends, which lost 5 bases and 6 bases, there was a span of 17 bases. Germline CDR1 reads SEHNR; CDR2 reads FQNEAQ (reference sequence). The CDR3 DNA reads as TGTGCCAGCAGCCTGGGACACCGAAGACGTAATTCACCCCTCCACTTT. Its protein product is CASSLGHRRRNSPLHF.

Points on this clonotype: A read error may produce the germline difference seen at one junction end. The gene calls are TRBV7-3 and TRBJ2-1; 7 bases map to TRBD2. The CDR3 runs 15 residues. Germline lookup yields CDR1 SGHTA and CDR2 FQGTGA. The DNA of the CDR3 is TGTGCCGGCAGCTTAGTCCAGCGGGGTACCAATGAGCAGTTCTTC. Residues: CAGSLVQRGTNEQFF. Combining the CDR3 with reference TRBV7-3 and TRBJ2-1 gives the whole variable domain GAGVSQTPSNKVTEKGKYVELRCDPISGHTALYWYRQSLGQGPEFLIYFQGTGAADDSGLPNDRFFAVRPEGSVSTLKIQRTERGDSAVYLCAGSLVQRGTNEQFFGPGTRLTVL.

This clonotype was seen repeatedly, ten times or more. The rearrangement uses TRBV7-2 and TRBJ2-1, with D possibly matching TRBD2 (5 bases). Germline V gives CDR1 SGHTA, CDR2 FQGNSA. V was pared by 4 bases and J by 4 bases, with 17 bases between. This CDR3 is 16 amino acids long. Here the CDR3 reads CASSSFPGSLYNEQFF. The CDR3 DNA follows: TGTGCCAGCAGCTCATTCCCGGGGTCCCTTTACAATGAGCAGTTCTTC.